The 17 T cell receptor beta chains in this list originate from one sample, sequenced in a study of blood T cell repertoires in COVID-19. The data were produced by immunoSEQ multiplex PCR, yet TCRdb's version contains in-frame clones alone and is incomplete. The sample has about 310,000 clones; over 85% are singletons. The sample taken for sequencing was PBMCs or T cells enriched from blood (not recorded which). These receptors were collected from a woman in her twenties or thirties who had recovered from COVID-19.

With respect to this clone: The same CDR3 is also encoded by other DNA sequences in this sample. The chain is built from TRBV6-5 and TRBJ2-1; D not certain. Trimming stripped 6 bases from V and 4 bases from J, with 4 bases between. The germline V gene encodes CDR1 MNHEY and CDR2 SVGAGI. CDR3 length: 11 amino acids. The CDR3 DNA follows: TGTGCCAGCAGATCATACAATGAGCAGTTCTTC. This encodes CASRSYNEQFF.

V usage is TRBV11-2 and J usage is TRBJ2-1; D might be TRBD2 (6 bases). CDR3 length: 18 residues. The germline gives CDR1 SGHAT, CDR2 FQNNGV. Between the trimmed V and J ends, which lost 7 bases and 9 bases, there was a span of 31 bases. CDR3 amino acids: CASTSLGRGADKRGEQFF. The CDR3 DNA reads TGTGCCAGCACCTCCCTAGGGCGGGGAGCGGATAAACGGGGTGAGCAGTTCTTC.

The V and J genes are TRBV4-1 and TRBJ1-2, with D possibly TRBD1 on 6 matching bases. Between the trimmed V and J ends, which lost 1 base and 2 bases, there was a span of 17 bases. The CDR3 has 17 residues. Germline V gives CDR1 MGHRA, CDR2 YSYEKL. Here the CDR3 reads CASSQVVGGLENYGYTF. The CDR3 bases are TGCGCCAGCAGCCAAGTTGTGGGGGGGCTGGAGAACTATGGCTACACCTTC.

The J gene is TRBJ2-7, the V gene TRBV6-5, with a possible D match to TRBD2 (6 bases). The CDR3 totals 15 residues. Trimming left V 6 bases short and J 2 bases short, with 17 bases between. Germline assignment: CDR1 MNHEY and CDR2 SVGAGI. The CDR3 sequence: CASRRSVGGTYEQYF. The CDR3 DNA follows: TGTGCCAGCAGGCGTAGTGTGGGAGGAACCTACGAGCAGTACTTC.

This clone was seen once. The chain carries TRBV27 and TRBJ2-1; a possible D gene is TRBD1 (6 bases). This CDR3 is 13 amino acids long. Germline CDR1 is MNHEY and CDR2 is SMNVEV (reference sequence). The V end was cut by 2 bases, the J end by 7 bases, with 9 bases between. The CDR3 loop is CASSLLQGNEQFF. CDR3 coding DNA: TGTGCCAGCAGTTTACTCCAGGGGAATGAGCAGTTCTTC.

The chain links TRBV18 to TRBJ1-2; 7 bases align to TRBD1. V was pared by 1 base and J by 3 bases, with 8 bases of the junction left unmatched. CDR1 KGHSH and CDR2 LQKENI come from the germline V gene. There are 16 residues in the CDR3. The CDR3 bases are TGTGCCAGCTCACCACGCGGAGTAGGACAGGACTATGGCTACACCTTC. Translated, it gives CASSPRGVGQDYGYTF.

This chain connects TRBV7-9 to TRBJ1-1; D gene ambiguous. Germline V gives CDR1 SEHNR, CDR2 FQNEAQ (reference sequence). The ends were cut back, 5 bases at V and 1 base at J, with 11 bases in the middle. The CDR3 totals 14 residues. The CDR3 bases are TGTGCCAGCAGCAGCGAGCGTTGGAACACTGAAGCTTTCTTT. Residues: CASSSERWNTEAFF.

In this sample, this clone turned up once. The rearrangement links TRBV11-1 to TRBJ1-1, with D tentatively TRBD1 (6 bases). Looked up from germline, CDR1 is SGHAT and CDR2 is FQDESV (reference sequence). V was trimmed by 0 bases and J by 0 bases, leaving 14 bases between them. The length of the CDR3 is 17 residues. CDR3 sequence reads: CASSLAYRTALNTEAFF. In DNA, the CDR3 is TGTGCCAGCAGCTTAGCTTATAGGACAGCCCTGAACACTGAAGCTTTCTTT.

The J gene is TRBJ2-1, the V gene TRBV12-3 or TRBV12-4; possibly TRBD2 for D (6 bases). The CDR3 has 11 amino acids. V was trimmed by 6 bases and J by 7 bases, leaving 7 bases between them. CDR3 loop: CASRGRNEQFF. Here the CDR3 DNA reads TGTGCCAGCAGGGGGAGGAATGAGCAGTTCTTC.

The chain uses TRBV6-2 or TRBV6-3 and TRBJ2-5; maybe TRBD2 (7 bases). The ends were cut back, 4 bases at V and 5 bases at J, with 20 bases in the middle. The CDR3 sequence is 16 residues long. The V gene's germline CDR1 is MNHEY and CDR2 SVGEGT. CDR3 region: CASSLKGGGPGETQYF. CDR3 sequence (DNA): TGTGCCAGCAGTTTAAAGGGGGGAGGGCCTGGGGAGACCCAGTACTTC.

The chain couples TRBV6-2 or TRBV6-3 to TRBJ1-2, with a weak D call TRBD1 (5 bases). Germline V gives CDR1 MNHEY, CDR2 SVGEGT. The CDR3 totals 13 residues. Trimming cost V 4 bases and J 5 bases, with 11 bases left between them. For the CDR3, the DNA is TGTGCCAGCAGTTTCCGGGACTCTTATGGCTACACCTTC. This encodes CASSFRDSYGYTF.

This clone has more than one count but fewer than ten. The DNA for the CDR3 is TGTGCCAGCACGGGTCTCGGGGGCTACACCTTC. Translation: CASTGLGGYTF. This rearrangement joins TRBV6-6 to TRBJ1-2; D unclear. Trimming left V 7 bases short and J 8 bases short, with 11 bases between. The CDR3 length is 11 residues. Germline V gene lookup returns CDR1 MNHNY and CDR2 SVGAGI (reference sequence).

The chain links TRBV27 to TRBJ1-1, with a possible D match to TRBD1 (6 bases). Trimming took 6 bases from V and 5 from J, leaving 16 bases between them. The CDR3 length is 14 residues. Germline assignment: CDR1 MNHEY and CDR2 SMNVEV (reference sequence). The DNA for the CDR3 is TGTGCCAGCAGGATCCGAGGGGGTGGGACTGAAGCTTTCTTT. Its translation: CASRIRGGGTEAFF.

The gene calls are TRBV19 and TRBJ1-2, with 8 bases aligning to TRBD1. Germline-derived CDR1 and CDR2 are LNHDA and SQIVND (reference sequence). Trimming cost V 7 bases and J 4 bases; bases outside gene matches: 8. CDR3 length equals 14 residues. This CDR3 is CASIPRGRSYGYTF. CDR3 bases: TGTGCCAGTATTCCCAGGGGGCGCAGCTATGGCTACACCTTC.

The chain employs TRBV4-1 and TRBJ1-1, with TRBD1 as a possible D gene (6 bases). The CDR3 runs to 15 residues. Deletions cut 4 bases from V and 1 base from J, with 13 bases between. Per the germline V gene, CDR1 is MGHRA and CDR2 is YSYEKL. In DNA form, the CDR3 reads TGCGCCAGCAGCCGAATATTAGGGGGGAACACTGAAGCTTTCTTT. This sequence encodes CASSRILGGNTEAFF.

The chain couples TRBV21-1 to TRBJ2-3; TRBD2, the D gene given by the table, was not confirmed from the DNA. TRBV21-1 is classified as a pseudogene. The CDR3 has 19 residues. The CDR3 DNA follows: TGTGCCAGCAGCAAAGAGGGACGGGAGGGCCGTCTTAGCACAGATACGCAGTATTTT. Its protein is CASSKEGREGRLSTDTQYF.

The CDR3 loop is CASSNSGLSYEQYF. In DNA form, the CDR3 reads TGTGCCAGTAGTAATAGCGGGCTATCTTACGAGCAGTACTTC. V and J are TRBV19 and TRBJ2-7; TRBD2 matches 7 bases. The CDR3 loop spans 14 amino acids. Germline V gene data show CDR1 as LNHDA and CDR2 as SQIVND (reference sequence). V shed 4 bases and J 4 bases; nucleotides not matched to a gene: 7.